These 20 T cell receptor beta chains originate from one sample sequenced in a study of T cell responses to AZD1222 COVID-19 vaccine. Only in-frame clones appear in the TCRdb table, and some are missing; sequencing was by immunoSEQ multiplex PCR. Of roughly 150,000 clones listed, 80% to 90% are singletons. The sequencing here drew on peripheral blood, taken on day 0 of AZD1222 vaccination. The receptor source for this set is an adult in good health.

The chain joins TRBV4-1 to TRBJ2-1, with D tentatively TRBD1 or TRBD2 (5 bases each). CDR1 MGHRA and CDR2 YSYEKL come from the germline V gene. Trimming pared 0 bases from V and 5 bases from J, leaving 14 bases between. The CDR3 consists of 16 residues. The DNA of the CDR3 is TGCGCCAGCAGCCAAGAGGGGTCCGGGACGGACAATGAGCAGTTCTTC. This gives the protein CASSQEGSGTDNEQFF.

V is TRBV6-2 or TRBV6-3 and J is TRBJ2-1; D unresolved. This CDR3 contains 14 residues. Deletions cut 2 bases from V and 4 bases from J, with 9 bases between. The germline V gene encodes CDR1 MNHEY and CDR2 SVGEGT. This CDR3 reads CASSYVGEYNEQFF. The CDR3 coding sequence is TGTGCCAGCAGTTACGTCGGCGAATACAATGAGCAGTTCTTC.

The chain couples TRBV7-2 to TRBJ2-7; tentative D call: TRBD2 (6 bases). The V end was cut by 5 bases, the J end by 1 base, with 15 bases between. This CDR3 region has 15 residues. Germline V lookup: CDR1 SGHTA, CDR2 FQGNSA. This CDR3 is CASSPRWRGSYEQYF. CDR3 coding DNA: TGTGCCAGCAGCCCGAGATGGCGGGGATCCTACGAGCAGTACTTC.

V and J are TRBV19 and TRBJ2-7; possibly TRBD1 for D (6 bases). This CDR3 has 13 residues. In germline, CDR1 is LNHDA, CDR2 SQIVND (reference sequence). V lost 3 bases and J 3 bases, leaving 9 bases between the germline ends. The CDR3 is CASSIRDNYEQYF. CDR3 nucleotide sequence: TGTGCCAGTAGTATCCGGGACAACTACGAGCAGTACTTC.

V and J are TRBV28 and TRBJ1-2; TRBD1 matches at 7 bases. Losses at the gene ends were 1 base for V and 8 bases for J; bases not matched to a gene: 13. The germline gives CDR1 MDHEN, CDR2 SYDVKM. CDR3 length: 16 residues. In nucleotides, the CDR3 is TGTGCCAGCAGTTTATCTAAGACAGGGTATCCTGTCGGCTACACCTTC. It specifies CASSLSKTGYPVGYTF.

CDR3 amino acids: CASSPSGPLGEQYF. CDR3 nucleotide sequence: TGTGCCAGCAGCCCCTCTGGACCCCTGGGGGAGCAGTACTTC. The chain joins TRBV7-3 to TRBJ2-7; D call uncertain. This CDR3 comprises 14 residues. Trimming shortened V by 5 bases and J by 7 bases, and 18 bases separated the two germline ends. The germline V gene encodes CDR1 SGHTA and CDR2 FQGTGA.

J is TRBJ1-2 and V is TRBV4-3; 7 bases map to TRBD1. The CDR3 has 15 amino acids. Germline V lookup: CDR1 LGHNA, CDR2 YSLEER. Trimming removed 0 bases from V and 4 bases from J; junction bases left unmatched: 5. The CDR3 protein is CASSQDGRGVYGYTF. Here the CDR3 DNA reads TGCGCCAGCAGCCAAGATGGCAGGGGGGTCTATGGCTACACCTTC.

The rearrangement joins TRBV5-1 to TRBJ2-2; no reliable D call. Germline V gene sequence: CDR1 SGHRS, CDR2 YFSETQ. This CDR3 spans 12 amino acids. With 0 bases removed from V and 3 bases from J, the gap between germline ends came to 0 bases. In DNA form, the CDR3 reads TGCGCCAGCAGCTTGGACACCGGGGAGCTGTTTTTT. It translates to CASSLDTGELFF.

This rearrangement joins TRBV3-1 (or the pseudogene TRBV3-2) to TRBJ2-5; TRBD2 matches 9 bases. Germline CDR1 is LGHDT and CDR2 is YNNKEL (reference sequence). The V and J ends lost 1 base and 5 bases, in that order; junction bases with no gene match: 11. The CDR3 is 17 amino acids. The CDR3 here is CASSQVVGSGGAETQYF. DNA for the CDR3: TGTGCCAGCAGCCAAGTAGTAGGTAGCGGGGGCGCGGAGACCCAGTACTTC.

This chain uses TRBV7-3 with TRBJ2-2; 9 bases map to TRBD2. Germline V gene sequence: CDR1 SGHTA, CDR2 FQGTGA. CDR3 length: 15 residues. V trimming: 5 bases; J trimming: 4 bases; junction bases outside the gene matches: 5. The CDR3 DNA follows: TGTGCCAGCAGCCGCGGGGGGGCAGGCACCGGGGAGCTGTTTTTT. Residues: CASSRGGAGTGELFF.

Concerning this clone: The junction departs from germline at one end; a sequencing error may be responsible. The V call is TRBV5-8, the J call TRBJ1-1, with D perhaps TRBD1 (6 bases). From germline, CDR1 is SGHTS and CDR2 YDEGEE. This CDR3 has 13 residues. CDR3: CASSLQGNTEAFF. The CDR3 DNA reads as TGTGCCAGCAGCTTACAGGGAAACACCGAAGCTTTCTTT. Combining the CDR3 with reference TRBV5-8 and TRBJ1-1 gives the whole variable domain EAGVTQSPTHLIKTRGQQATLRCSPISGHTSVYWYQQALGLGLQFLLWYDEGEERNRGNFPPRFSGRQFPNYSSELNVNALELEDSALYLCASSLQGNTEAFFGQGTRLTVV.

This chain links TRBV5-4 with TRBJ2-5; 9 nucleotides match TRBD1. J was trimmed by 1 base and V by 4 bases; bases with no gene match: 2. The germline CDR1 and CDR2 sequences are SGHNT and YYREEE (reference sequence). The CDR3 sequence is 14 residues long. CDR3 bases: TGTGCCAGCAGCCTGGGACAGGGCCAAGAGACCCAGTACTTC. This encodes CASSLGQGQETQYF.

This sequence joins TRBV28 and TRBJ1-1; D call uncertain. The germline CDR1 and CDR2 sequences are MDHEN and SYDVKM. The CDR3 runs 13 residues. V lost 7 bases and J lost 4, with 13 bases in between. The CDR3 sequence is CASTLGVGTEAFF. Here the CDR3 DNA reads TGTGCCAGCACTTTGGGCGTCGGCACTGAAGCTTTCTTT.

The chain recombines TRBV6-5 with TRBJ2-7; no clear D gene. CDR1 and CDR2 from the germline V gene are MNHEY and SVGAGI. Trimming removed 1 base from V and 5 bases from J, with 9 bases in between. The CDR3 totals 13 residues. DNA of the CDR3: TGTGCCAGCAGTTACTGGCGACAAGACGAGCAGTACTTC. Its protein product is CASSYWRQDEQYF.

This chain uses TRBV3-1 (or the pseudogene TRBV3-2) with TRBJ2-3; D gene ambiguous. The V end was cut by 8 bases, the J end by 6 bases, with 9 bases between. The V gene's germline CDR1 is LGHDT and CDR2 YNNKEL (reference sequence). The CDR3 sequence is 11 residues long. The DNA of the CDR3 is TGTGCCAGCGGACCCACGGATACGCAGTATTTT. Its protein product is CASGPTDTQYF.

This chain connects TRBV7-2 to TRBJ1-4, with D hard to call. The CDR3 has 14 residues. Trimming pared 6 bases from V and 6 bases from J, leaving 14 bases between. CDR1 is SGHTA and CDR2 is FQGNSA in the germline V gene. This chain's CDR3 is CASRRGQSDEKLFF. CDR3 in DNA: TGTGCCAGCAGACGAGGGCAGTCCGATGAAAAACTGTTTTTT.

V gene TRBV29-1 combines with J gene TRBJ1-1; 8 nucleotides align to TRBD1. The CDR3 runs to 12 residues. Germline CDR1 and CDR2: SQVTM and ANQGSEA. The J segment lost 4 bases and the V segment lost 3 bases, leaving 1 base of the junction unmatched. The CDR3: CSVEDRATEAFF. In nucleotides, the CDR3 is TGCAGCGTTGAGGACAGGGCCACTGAAGCTTTCTTT.

The chain has TRBV5-4 and TRBJ2-3, with D unresolved. Trimming pared 0 bases from V and 0 bases from J, leaving 8 bases between. CDR3 length equals 15 residues. Germline V gene data show CDR1 as SGHNT and CDR2 as YYREEE (reference sequence). CDR3 coding DNA: TGTGCCAGCAGCTTGGCCTCTCGGAGCACAGATACGCAGTATTTT. Residues: CASSLASRSTDTQYF.

The J gene is TRBJ2-3, the V gene TRBV19, with D maybe TRBD1 (6 bases). The CDR3 spans 12 residues. Germline CDR1 and CDR2: LNHDA and SQIVND (reference sequence). The V end was cut by 5 bases, the J end by 4 bases, with 7 bases between. In nucleotides, the CDR3 is TGTGCCAGTAGTGGGGGCGCAGATACGCAGTATTTT. Its translation is CASSGGADTQYF.

The chain links TRBV12-5 to TRBJ1-1, with 7 bases that match TRBD1. The CDR3 covers 16 residues. CDR1 is LGHNT, CDR2 FRNRAP, per germline. V dropped 0 bases and J dropped 4; count of bases not matched to a gene: 8. CDR3 in amino acids: CASGLVLTGAFTEAFF. Written as DNA, the CDR3 is TGTGCTAGTGGTTTGGTACTAACAGGGGCCTTCACTGAAGCTTTCTTT.